The 30 T cell receptor beta chains below come from one sample, sequenced in a study of siplizumab effects on memory and regulatory T cells. Sequencing used immunoSEQ multiplex PCR; TCRdb keeps in-frame clones, though not all of them. Among 50,000 or so clones listed, more than 85% were seen once. Sequenced: naive CD8+ T cells sorted from blood. The receptor set was obtained from a human donor in good health.

This clone was seen a single time. The rearrangement uses TRBV7-2 and TRBJ2-5, with 8 nucleotides matching TRBD2. This CDR3 has 15 residues. The V and J ends lost 0 bases and 2 bases, in that order; junction bases with no gene match: 2. Germline V CDR1 and CDR2: SGHTA, FQGNSA. The CDR3 loop is CASSLASGDQETQYF. The CDR3 DNA follows: TGTGCCAGCAGCTTAGCTAGCGGGGATCAAGAGACCCAGTACTTC.

J is TRBJ1-5 and V is TRBV27; D gene uncertain. The V end was cut by 3 bases, the J end by 4 bases, with 19 bases between. The CDR3 sequence is 17 residues long. Germline V gene lookup returns CDR1 MNHEY and CDR2 SMNVEV (reference sequence). This CDR3 is CASSLIAFKAVNQPQHF. In DNA, the CDR3 is TGTGCCAGCAGTTTGATTGCATTCAAAGCAGTTAATCAGCCCCAGCATTTT.

The rearrangement links TRBV14 to TRBJ2-4, with D perhaps given as TRBD1 or TRBD2 (5 bases each). The CDR3 contains 13 residues. V gave up 0 bases and J gave up 14 bases, with 14 bases separating them. Germline V gene data show CDR1 as SGHDN and CDR2 as FVKESK. The CDR3: CASSQELGRREYF. The DNA of the CDR3 is TGTGCCAGCAGCCAAGAACTGGGACGGCGAGAGTACTTC.

The gene calls are TRBV28 and TRBJ2-5, with 10 bases lining up with TRBD1. The germline gives CDR1 MDHEN, CDR2 SYDVKM. Trimming cost V 11 bases and J 4 bases; bases outside gene matches: 7. This CDR3 comprises 13 residues. CDR3 DNA sequence: TGTGCCTGCGCCGACAGGGGGCTAGAGACCCAGTACTTC. This encodes CACADRGLETQYF.

The chain employs TRBV6-6 and TRBJ1-1; no clear D. V was pared by 2 bases and J by 0 bases, with 7 bases between. Germline CDR1 MNHNY, CDR2 SVGAGI (reference sequence). The CDR3 extends over 14 amino acids. The CDR3 sequence is CASSYDTMNTEAFF. CDR3 coding DNA: TGTGCCAGCAGTTACGACACCATGAACACTGAAGCTTTCTTT.

This chain links TRBV29-1 with TRBJ2-1; D possibly matches TRBD1 or TRBD2 (6 bases each). This CDR3 contains 14 residues. The ends were cut back, 2 bases at V and 3 bases at J, with 11 bases in the middle. The germline gives CDR1 SQVTM, CDR2 ANQGSEA. The DNA for the CDR3 is TGCAGCGTTGAAAGGGGGGCCGTCTACAATGAGCAGTTCTTC. Amino acids: CSVERGAVYNEQFF.

The V and J genes are TRBV10-2 and TRBJ2-7; 12 bases agree with TRBD2. J gave up 2 bases and V 6 bases, and 5 bases lay outside the gene matches. The germline V gene encodes CDR1 WSHSY and CDR2 SAAADI. CDR3 size: 15 residues. CDR3 in amino acids: CASRWTSGNTYEQYF. Here the CDR3 DNA reads TGCGCCAGCAGATGGACTAGCGGGAATACCTACGAGCAGTACTTC.

The V call is TRBV7-9, the J call TRBJ2-7; 11 bases are shared with TRBD2. The CDR3 has 17 amino acids. Looked up from germline, CDR1 is SEHNR and CDR2 is FQNEAQ (reference sequence). The V segment lost 1 base and the J segment 6 bases; nucleotides outside the gene matches: 11. CDR3 sequence: CASSLVGSGRDGREQYF. In nucleotides, the CDR3 is TGTGCCAGCAGCTTAGTAGGTAGCGGGAGGGACGGTCGCGAGCAGTACTTC.

The chain combines TRBV5-4 with TRBJ2-7; no clear D gene. This CDR3 has 12 amino acids. CDR1 is SGHNT, CDR2 YYREEE, per germline (reference sequence). V was cut by 0 bases and J by 3 bases, with 4 bases left in between. CDR3 protein: CASSLDLYEQYF. CDR3 nucleotides: TGTGCCAGCAGCTTGGATCTCTACGAGCAGTACTTC.

V gene TRBV7-3 combines with J gene TRBJ2-1; 7 nucleotides line up with TRBD2. In germline, CDR1 is SGHTA, CDR2 FQGTGA. The CDR3 runs to 18 residues. V was pared by 0 bases and J by 8 bases, with 16 bases of the junction left unmatched. DNA for the CDR3: TGTGCCAGCAGCTTAACGATAGGAGCGGGAAGCGCTTTGGATGAGCAGTTCTTC. It translates to CASSLTIGAGSALDEQFF.

V is TRBV19 and J is TRBJ2-7, with TRBD2 identical over 8 bases. There are 13 residues in the CDR3. V was clipped by 3 bases and J by 5 bases; unmatched bases: 3. Germline CDR1 is LNHDA and CDR2 is SQIVND (reference sequence). CDR3 sequence (DNA): TGTGCCAGTAGTATGGGACTAGTCCACGAGCAGTACTTC. This sequence encodes CASSMGLVHEQYF.

The V gene is TRBV23-1, the J gene TRBJ2-7; weak D call: TRBD1 (7 bases). TRBV23-1 is assigned to the ORF class and has an uncertain function. The V gene lost 7 bases and the J gene lost 3 bases, with 19 bases spanning the gap. The CDR3 is 15 amino acids. The CDR3 DNA reads TGCGCCAGCAACCTAAGGAGGGACAGCCGCTACGAGCAGTACTTC. Protein sequence: CASNLRRDSRYEQYF.

This chain uses TRBV29-1 with TRBJ2-7; the match to TRBD1 covers 10 bases. V lost 7 bases and J lost 3; bases outside the gene matches: 6. The CDR3 runs to 13 residues. Per the germline V gene, CDR1 is SQVTM and CDR2 is ANQGSEA. The CDR3 loop reads CSAEGDRGYEQYF. DNA for the CDR3: TGCAGCGCCGAAGGGGACAGGGGCTACGAGCAGTACTTC.

The rearrangement links TRBV29-1 to TRBJ2-1, with D possibly TRBD2 on 5 matching bases. Germline V gives CDR1 SQVTM, CDR2 ANQGSEA. Trimming stripped 0 bases from V and 10 bases from J, with 22 bases between. The CDR3 is 16 residues long. CDR3 nucleotides: TGCAGCGTTGAAGACCCAAACCGGACTCCGCTTAGGGAGCAGTTCTTC. Translation gives CSVEDPNRTPLREQFF.

Only a few counts were recorded for this clone. The rearrangement joins TRBV19 to TRBJ1-5; tentatively, D is TRBD1 (5 bases). The CDR3 covers 16 residues. Germline V gene lookup returns CDR1 LNHDA and CDR2 SQIVND (reference sequence). Trimming left V 5 bases short and J 9 bases short, with 23 bases between. The CDR3, as DNA: TGTGCCAGTAGTCTAGGGACGAGGGGAGCTCTTCGGCCCCAGCATTTT. This gives the protein CASSLGTRGALRPQHF.

The gene calls are TRBV25-1 and TRBJ1-2, with D uncertain. CDR1 and CDR2 from the germline V gene are MGHDK and SYGVNS. V lost 2 bases and J 5 bases, leaving 6 bases between the germline ends. There are 12 residues in the CDR3. Written as DNA, the CDR3 is TGTGCCAGCAGTGAAGGGCGATATGGCTACACCTTC. As protein: CASSEGRYGYTF.

The rearrangement links TRBV6-1 to TRBJ2-4; perhaps TRBD1 as D (5 bases). V lost 6 bases, J lost 6 bases, and 12 bases lay in between. Germline V gives CDR1 MNHNS, CDR2 SASEGT. This CDR3 comprises 13 residues. The CDR3 DNA is TGTGCCAGCAGCCCGACAGAAATAAACATTCAGTACTTC. Residues: CASSPTEINIQYF.

The genes are TRBV7-9 and TRBJ1-5; no definite D call. V was trimmed by 1 base and J by 1 base, leaving 8 bases between them. The CDR3 sequence is 15 residues long. The V gene's germline CDR1 is SEHNR and CDR2 FQNEAQ (reference sequence). The DNA for the CDR3 is TGTGCCAGCAGCTTAGGGGGTGAGAGCAATCAGCCCCAGCATTTT. Translation: CASSLGGESNQPQHF.

The gene calls are TRBV30 and TRBJ2-5; D is unresolved. Germline-derived CDR1 and CDR2 are GTSNPN and SVGIG (reference sequence). This CDR3 has 12 amino acids. The V end was cut by 0 bases, the J end by 4 bases, with 6 bases between. The CDR3 DNA reads as TGTGCCTGGAGTGTATGGGGAGAGACCCAGTACTTC. Amino acids: CAWSVWGETQYF.

This rearrangement joins TRBV5-1 to TRBJ1-2; D is unresolved. The CDR3 has 14 residues. V was cut by 0 bases and J by 4 bases, with 10 bases left in between. From germline, CDR1 is SGHRS and CDR2 YFSETQ. The CDR3 DNA reads as TGCGCCAGCAGCTTGGACTTAGGCTCCTATGGCTACACCTTC. Encoded protein: CASSLDLGSYGYTF. Full variable domain (remainder filled in from reference TRBV5-1 and TRBJ1-2): KAGVTQTPRYLIKTRGQQVTLSCSPISGHRSVSWYQQTPGQGLQFLFEYFSETQRNKGNFPGRFSGRQFSNSRSEMNVSTLELGDSALYLCASSLDLGSYGYTFGSGTRLTVV.

This chain uses TRBV10-3 with TRBJ2-7; 8 positions match TRBD1. Looked up from germline, CDR1 is ENHRY and CDR2 is SYGVKD. The CDR3 runs to 16 residues. V gave up 8 bases and J gave up 6 bases; unmatched junction bases: 18. The CDR3 spells CAISDREGPGPAEQYF. CDR3 sequence (DNA): TGTGCCATCTCGGACAGGGAAGGGCCCGGGCCTGCCGAGCAGTACTTC.

J is TRBJ2-7 and V is TRBV30, with 7 bases matching TRBD1. Germline trimming cut 3 bases from V and 3 bases from J; bases unmatched to any gene: 11. The CDR3 length is 15 residues. Germline V gives CDR1 GTSNPN, CDR2 SVGIG (reference sequence). CDR3 residues: CAWRATRQGNYEQYF. The DNA of the CDR3 is TGTGCCTGGAGGGCGACCCGACAGGGCAACTACGAGCAGTACTTC.

The V and J genes are TRBV5-1 and TRBJ2-6; maybe TRBD1 (6 bases). Trimming removed 4 bases from V and 7 bases from J, with 21 bases in between. Germline CDR1 SGHRS, CDR2 YFSETQ. The CDR3 sequence is 17 residues long. In DNA form, the CDR3 reads TGCGCCAGCAGCGTCGACAGGACGTTGGTGCGTGCCAACGTCCTGACTTTC. It translates to CASSVDRTLVRANVLTF.

CDR3 protein: CASSHHPYEQYF. DNA of the CDR3: TGTGCCAGCAGTCACCATCCCTACGAGCAGTACTTC. J is TRBJ2-7 and V is TRBV4-2; no firm D call. CDR1 is LGHNA and CDR2 is YNFKEQ in the germline V gene. Trimming removed 6 bases from V and 2 bases from J, with 8 bases in between. This CDR3 comprises 12 residues.

The V and J genes are TRBV7-9 and TRBJ2-2; 7 bases are a match to TRBD1. The V gene end was trimmed by 5 bases and the J gene end by 4 bases; junction bases not matched to a gene: 7. Germline loops: CDR1 SEHNR, CDR2 FQNEAQ (reference sequence). This CDR3 is 15 amino acids long. CDR3 coding DNA: TGTGCCAGCAGCAACGACAGGGCTGTCACCGGGGAGCTGTTTTTT. This gives the protein CASSNDRAVTGELFF.

This clone was counted once. V usage is TRBV10-3 and J usage is TRBJ1-1; TRBD1 is a possible D gene (5 bases). Trimming removed 3 bases at V and 1 base at J, with 6 bases between. Germline V gives CDR1 ENHRY, CDR2 SYGVKD. The CDR3 length is 13 residues. Written as DNA, the CDR3 is TGTGCCATCAGTGACGACAGGAACACTGAAGCTTTCTTT. Protein product: CAISDDRNTEAFF.

The chain is built from TRBV7-2 and TRBJ1-5; D is possibly TRBD1 (6 bases). CDR1 is SGHTA and CDR2 is FQGNSA in the germline V gene. This CDR3 spans 14 amino acids. Trimming pared 2 bases from V and 5 bases from J, leaving 10 bases between. CDR3 bases: TGTGCCAGCAGCTTAAGGGGGGAGGATCAGCCCCAGCATTTT. Protein sequence: CASSLRGEDQPQHF.

V is TRBV5-1 and J is TRBJ1-3; TRBD1 aligns across 7 bases. Germline V gene sequence: CDR1 SGHRS, CDR2 YFSETQ. The CDR3 is 17 amino acids. The J segment lost 1 base and the V segment lost 4 bases, leaving 11 bases of the junction unmatched. CDR3 in DNA: TGCGCCAGCAGCAACTCGGGACAGTTCCTTTCTGGAAACACCATATATTTT. This gives the protein CASSNSGQFLSGNTIYF.

The genes are TRBV2 and TRBJ2-1; 8 nucleotides match TRBD2. Germline loops: CDR1 SNHLY, CDR2 FYNNEI. With V trimmed by 2 bases and J by 0 bases, 3 bases remained unmatched. This CDR3 is 16 amino acids long. The CDR3 DNA reads TGTGCCAGCAGTGAAAAACTAGCGGCCTCCTACAATGAGCAGTTCTTC. Amino acid sequence: CASSEKLAASYNEQFF.

The V gene is TRBV27, the J gene TRBJ2-5; the D gene is possibly TRBD2 (6 bases). Germline values: CDR1 MNHEY, CDR2 SMNVEV (reference sequence). CDR3 size: 14 residues. The ends were cut back, 0 bases at V and 3 bases at J, with 8 bases in the middle. CDR3 amino acids: CASSLSWGEETQYF. CDR3 nucleotides: TGTGCCAGCAGTTTATCGTGGGGGGAAGAGACCCAGTACTTC.